One sample yielded the 22 T cell receptor beta chains listed below, sequenced in a study of tissue T cells after allogeneic stem cell transplantation. Sequenced by immunoSEQ multiplex PCR; TCRdb stores in-frame clones only, minus some. The repertoire holds more than 45,000 clones, with roughly four fifths as singletons. The specimen was sorted cells pooled from one or two spleens. These receptor sequences come from a pool of C57BL/6 mice in good health.

A word on this clone: The genes are named according to mouse. Sequencing ends 1 residue short of the CDR3 end; the germline J gene provides the rest. V is TRBV31 and J is TRBJ1-4; D may be TRBD1 (6 bases). This CDR3 has 15 amino acids. Looked up from germline, CDR1 is GKSSPN and CDR2 is SITVG. V was pared by 0 bases and J by 0 bases, with 8 bases between. The CDR3 bases that were read are TGTGCCTGGAGTCTACAGGGAGTTTCCAACGAAAGATTATTT. Its protein is CAWSLQGVSNERLF. The entire CDR3 sequence reads CAWSLQGVSNERLFF.

Note on this clone: The listed genes are named as in mouse. The missing CDR3 end, 1 residue past where the read stops, is filled in from the germline J gene. The chain carries TRBV13-2 and TRBJ2-3; 9 nucleotides agree with TRBD2. The CDR3 length is 16 residues. The V segment lost 3 bases and the J segment 0 bases; nucleotides outside the gene matches: 5. Germline CDR1 reads NNHNN; CDR2 reads SYGAGS (reference sequence). Here the CDR3 reads CASGAGLGLSAETLYF. The covered CDR3 bases are TGTGCCAGCGGTGCCGGACTGGGGTTAAGTGCAGAAACGCTGTAT.

In the case of this clone: Gene names and germline refer to mouse. The CDR3 end is not reached by the read, which stops 1 residue before it; the germline J gene fills it in. The chain combines TRBV4 with TRBJ2-7; 8 nucleotides match TRBD2. With V trimmed by 6 bases and J by 6 bases, 7 bases remained unmatched. The CDR3 loop spans 13 amino acids. The germline gives CDR1 LGHDT, CDR2 YNNKQL (reference sequence). The part of the CDR3 DNA that was read is TGTGCCAGCAGTCGGGGGGGCGCGATTGAACAGTAC. Amino acid sequence: CASSRGGAIEQY. The whole CDR3 region reads CASSRGGAIEQYF.

Note on this clone: Mouse gene names apply. The DNA ends 1 residue before the CDR3 does, and the rest of the CDR3 is filled in from the germline J gene. The rearrangement links TRBV13-1 to TRBJ2-3; 7 positions match TRBD2. Germline-derived CDR1 and CDR2 are NSHNY and SYGAGN. Trimming removed 1 base from V and 5 bases from J; junction bases left unmatched: 1. This CDR3 has 13 residues. The chain's CDR3 is CASSDPGGETLYF. The part of the CDR3 DNA that was read is TGTGCCAGCAGTGATCCTGGGGGAGAAACGCTGTAT.

On this clone itself: The germline and genes are mouse ones. The covered CDR3 bases are TGTGCCAGCGGTGAAACCAGGGGGCGCCACTCCGACTACACC. Its protein product is CASGETRGRHSDYT. The full-length CDR3 reads as CASGETRGRHSDYTF. V is TRBV13-2 and J is TRBJ1-2, with 8 bases that match TRBD1. The read stops 1 residue short of the end of the CDR3; the missing end is completed from the germline J gene. CDR1 and CDR2 from the germline V gene are NNHNN and SYGAGS (reference sequence). The length of the CDR3 is 15 residues. Germline trimming cut 2 bases from V and 3 bases from J; bases unmatched to any gene: 6.

As concerns this clone: Mouse gene names and germline throughout. The read falls 1 residue short of the CDR3 end, and the missing part is taken from the germline J gene. The chain uses TRBV20 and TRBJ1-1, with D hard to call. CDR3 length equals 10 residues. The V end was cut by 4 bases, the J end by 0 bases, with 0 bases between. The germline V gene has CDR1 GFQATS and CDR2 STVNSAI. Incomplete CDR3 DNA: TGTGGTGCTACAAACACAGAAGTCTTC. As protein: CGATNTEVF. The whole CDR3 is CGATNTEVFF.

This clone came up a few times. Here the gene names and germline are mouse. The CDR3: CASSQDRSSYEQYF. The part of the CDR3 DNA that was read is TGTGCCAGCAGCCAAGACAGGAGCTCCTATGAACAGTAC. The rearrangement joins TRBV5 to TRBJ2-7; D call uncertain. The read ends 1 residue shy of where the CDR3 ends; the end is completed using the germline J gene. The CDR3 is 14 amino acids. Per the germline V gene, CDR1 is LGHNA and CDR2 is YNLKQL (reference sequence). Trimming cost V 0 bases and J 0 bases, with 6 bases left between them.

With respect to this clone: Here the gene names and germline are mouse. The read is 1 residue too short to cover the CDR3 end, so that end is filled in from the germline J gene. The chain joins TRBV5 to TRBJ1-4; D gene uncertain. CDR1 and CDR2 (germline): LGHNA, YNLKQL (reference sequence). The CDR3 has 15 residues. Trimming left V 0 bases short and J 0 bases short, with 5 bases between. The sequenced CDR3 bases are TGTGCCAGCAGCCAAGACCCTGTTTCCAACGAAAGATTATTT. Amino acid sequence: CASSQDPVSNERLF. The full CDR3 protein is CASSQDPVSNERLFF.

Notes on this clone: Gene names denote mouse genes. The CDR3 end is not reached by the read, which stops 1 residue before it; the germline J gene fills it in. This chain connects TRBV1 to TRBJ1-1; the match to TRBD1 covers 12 bases. In germline, CDR1 is NSQYPW, CDR2 LRSPGD (reference sequence). CDR3 length equals 15 residues. The V segment lost 3 bases and the J segment 9 bases; nucleotides outside the gene matches: 8. CDR3 in amino acids: CTCSAPGQGARKVFF. The sequenced CDR3 bases are TGCACCTGCAGTGCCCCGGGACAGGGGGCGCGGAAAGTCTTC.

Notes on this clone: Gene names denote mouse genes. The read terminates 1 residue ahead of where the CDR3 ends, so the germline J gene completes it. The J gene is TRBJ2-3, the V gene TRBV13-2; 9 bases map to TRBD2. The V gene's germline CDR1 is NNHNN and CDR2 SYGAGS (reference sequence). The CDR3 loop spans 15 amino acids. J lost 4 bases, V lost 0 bases, and 3 bases had no gene match. This CDR3 is CASGDAWGGSETLYF. Partial CDR3 DNA: TGTGCCAGCGGTGATGCCTGGGGGGGGTCAGAAACGCTGTAT.

In this sample, this clone turned up a few times. Germline and genes here are mouse. The sequenced fragment ends 1 residue before the CDR3 boundary, so the rest is inferred from the germline J gene. J is TRBJ2-7 and V is TRBV19; D might be TRBD2 (7 bases). V was cut by 1 base and J by 0 bases, with 11 bases left in between. CDR3 length: 15 residues. Germline CDR1 is FNHDT and CDR2 is SITEND (reference sequence). CDR3 in amino acids: CASSIRGGSSYEQYF. The DNA read from the CDR3 is TGTGCCAGCAGTATAAGGGGGGGGAGCTCCTATGAACAGTAC.

About this clone: Germline and genes here are mouse. The observed sequence ends 1 residue before the CDR3 terminus, with the missing tail filled in from the germline J gene. The genes are TRBV14 and TRBJ2-4; a possible D gene is TRBD1 (6 bases). Trimming took 2 bases from V and 0 from J, leaving 16 bases between them. Germline V gene lookup returns CDR1 SGHDT and CDR2 FRDEAV. CDR3 size: 17 residues. CDR3 DNA (partial): TGTGCCAGCAGTTTTCTAGGGCAGGGGAAAAGTCAAAACACCTTGTAC. Translation: CASSFLGQGKSQNTLY. The CDR3, in full, reads CASSFLGQGKSQNTLYF.

Note on this clone: Mouse germline and gene names are used. Sequencing ends 1 residue short of the CDR3 end; the germline J gene provides the rest. J is TRBJ1-1 and V is TRBV4, with TRBD1 matching over 8 bases. V gave up 4 bases and J gave up 9 bases; unmatched junction bases: 1. CDR1 LGHDT and CDR2 YNNKQL come from the germline V gene (reference sequence). This CDR3 contains 11 residues. CDR3 protein: CASSSRGQVFF. CDR3 bases read: TGTGCCAGCAGCTCCAGGGGGCAAGTCTTC.

There are a few counts of this clone. Genes here carry mouse names. The DNA ends 1 residue before the CDR3 does, and the rest of the CDR3 is filled in from the germline J gene. This chain uses TRBV4 with TRBJ2-4, with unresolved D. The CDR3 is 12 residues long. The V gene's germline CDR1 is LGHDT and CDR2 YNNKQL (reference sequence). V was clipped by 4 bases and J by 0 bases, with 2 bases between them. Incomplete CDR3 DNA: TGTGCCAGCAGCTTTAGTCAAAACACCTTGTAC. Its translation: CASSFSQNTLY. From start to end, the CDR3 is CASSFSQNTLYF. The whole variable domain, remainder taken from reference TRBV4 and TRBJ2-4, is ETAVFQTPNYHVTQVGNEVSFNCKQTLGHDTMYWYKQDSKKLLKIMFSYNNKQLIVNETVPRRFSPQSSDKAHLNLRIKSVEPEDSAVYLCASSFSQNTLYFGAGTRLSVL.

This clone was counted between two and nine times. These gene names are mouse names. The read terminates 1 residue ahead of where the CDR3 ends, so the germline J gene completes it. This chain links TRBV13-2 with TRBJ2-7; TRBD2 agrees at 14 bases. Per germline, CDR1 NNHNN and CDR2 SYGAGS (reference sequence). Trimming took 0 bases from V and 4 from J; bases not matched to a gene: 3. CDR3 size: 16 residues. The CDR3 bases that were read are TGTGCCAGCGGTGATGGGGACTGGGGGGGCGCGTATGAACAGTAC. Amino acids: CASGDGDWGGAYEQY. Given in full, the CDR3 is CASGDGDWGGAYEQYF.

This clone has just a few counts. Germline and genes: mouse. The missing CDR3 end, 1 residue past where the read stops, is filled in from the germline J gene. The rearrangement joins TRBV16 to TRBJ1-3, with D tentatively TRBD1 (5 bases). The CDR3 consists of 15 residues. Trimming left V 1 base short and J 3 bases short, with 10 bases between. Germline V gene sequence: CDR1 SGHSA, CDR2 FRNQAP. The covered CDR3 bases are TGTGCAAGCAGCTTAGCAGGGAGGTTTGGAAATACGCTCTAT. Translation: CASSLAGRFGNTLY. The full CDR3 is CASSLAGRFGNTLYF. Full variable domain (rest looked up from reference TRBV16 and TRBJ1-3): NAGVIQTPRHKVTGKGQEATLWCEPISGHSAVFWYRQTIVQGLEFLTYFRNQAPIDDSGMPKERFSAQMPNQSHSTLKIQSTQPQDSAVYLCASSLAGRFGNTLYFGEGSRLIVV.

In the case of this clone: Each gene name is a mouse one. Read sequence stops 1 residue before the CDR3 end, and the germline J gene provides the missing end. J is TRBJ2-5 and V is TRBV29; D gene unclear. This CDR3 spans 13 amino acids. Trimming left V 6 bases short and J 2 bases short, with 9 bases between. CDR1 is MSHET, CDR2 SYDVDS, per germline. This chain's CDR3 is CASRMGGQDTQYF. Incomplete CDR3 DNA: TGTGCTAGCAGGATGGGCGGCCAAGACACCCAGTAC.

Notes on this clone: Germline and genes: mouse. The read ends 1 residue early relative to the CDR3; the germline J gene fills the gap. The rearrangement joins TRBV2 to TRBJ1-6; no reliable D call. TRBJ1-6 is known as an ORF, though its function is uncertain. The CDR3 contains 14 residues. Deletions cut 0 bases from V and 5 bases from J, with 5 bases between. Germline CDR1 is LGHNA and CDR2 is YSYQKL. Incomplete CDR3 DNA: TGTGCCAGCAGCCAAGACGGGAATAATTCGCCCCTCTAC. Translation: CASSQDGNNSPLY. The CDR3 in its entirety is CASSQDGNNSPLYF.

About this clone itself: Mouse germline and gene names are used. Read coverage stops 1 residue before the CDR3 terminus; the germline J gene supplies the remainder. Different DNA sequences within this sample yield the same CDR3. This chain connects TRBV19 to TRBJ1-3; D gene unclear. With 2 bases removed from V and 0 bases from J, the gap between germline ends came to 6 bases. Germline CDR1 FNHDT, CDR2 SITEND (reference sequence). The CDR3 is made up of 14 amino acids. CDR3 DNA (partial): TGTGCCAGCAGTATTGGCAATTCTGGAAATACGCTCTAT. Protein product: CASSIGNSGNTLY. From start to end, the CDR3 is CASSIGNSGNTLYF.

Comments on this clone: Germline and genes: mouse. Read data end 1 residue before the CDR3 end; the end is taken from the germline J gene. The rearrangement links TRBV13-1 to TRBJ2-5, with TRBD2 matching 9 bases. The CDR3 length is 14 residues. V shed 3 bases and J 2 bases; nucleotides not matched to a gene: 1. Germline-derived CDR1 and CDR2 are NSHNY and SYGAGN. This chain's CDR3 is CASSVGGPQDTQYF. Incomplete CDR3 DNA: TGTGCCAGCAGTGTGGGGGGGCCCCAAGACACCCAGTAC.

Worth noting for this clone: The germline and genes are mouse ones. The read gets to within 1 residue of the CDR3 end, and the germline J gene fills in the rest. The chain joins TRBV13-2 to TRBJ1-6; no clear D. TRBJ1-6 is labeled an ORF, and its function is uncertain. CDR1 NNHNN and CDR2 SYGAGS come from the germline V gene (reference sequence). The CDR3 loop spans 13 amino acids. Trimming pared 2 bases from V and 4 bases from J, leaving 4 bases between. The CDR3 region is CASGEQYNSPLYF. Partial CDR3 DNA: TGTGCCAGCGGTGAGCAGTATAATTCGCCCCTCTAC.

Worth noting for this clone: Germline and genes here are mouse. The read gets to within 1 residue of the CDR3 end, and the germline J gene fills in the rest. The chain links TRBV3 to TRBJ2-2; no definite D call. Per germline, CDR1 SNHLY and CDR2 FYNGKV (reference sequence). V was cut by 0 bases and J by 7 bases, with 0 bases left in between. The CDR3 totals 11 residues. This CDR3 is CASSLAGQLYF. CDR3 bases read: TGTGCCAGCAGCTTAGCCGGGCAGCTCTAC.